Sequencing of this T cell receptor (beta chain) was carried out in a study of T cells after posttransplantation cyclophosphamide. General observations from the study: Later post-transplant blood repertoires were often dominated by donor CD8+ memory clones. Tissue-infiltrating T cells from skin or gut overlapped little with blood T cells. After PTCy, TRB diversity resembled that of CNI/methotrexate controls.

Control samples came 1 year after myeloablative marrow transplants with methotrexate plus calcineurin inhibitor. The table came from immunoSEQ multiplex PCR; TCRdb's copy has only in-frame clones and leaves some out. This table holds 21,000 or so clones, 80% to 90% found once. Notes on this clone: Its target is unknown. One junction end does not reproduce the germline sequence, and a read error may be involved.

Germline CDR1 and CDR2: SGHAT and FQNNGV. This CDR3 spans 13 amino acids. Sequencing was performed on PBMCs, taken 362 days after allogeneic stem cell transplant with calcineurin inhibitor and methotrexate. This TCR was recovered from a female patient in her thirties or forties who received an allogeneic stem cell transplant from an unrelated donor, was CMV-positive, and had acute and chronic GVHD. The graft donor may have contributed some T cells. This chain uses TRBV11-2 with TRBJ1-1, with D maybe TRBD1 (6 bases). CDR3 region: CASRGQMNSEAFF. In DNA, the CDR3 is TGTGCCAGCAGGGGACAAATGAACAGTGAAGCTTTCTTT.